Following are 9 T cell receptor beta chains from one sample sequenced in a study of human T cells and chemical hapten exposure. Time point given: pre-sensitization, week 0. The treatment was: therapeutic diphenylcyclopropenone sensitization with weekly scalp DPC. Each CDR3 protein gets one entry after TCRdb re-called the RACE reads with MiXCR. The data hold about 80,000 distinct CDR3 sequences, with about 15% observed a single time. This specimen was whole blood, taken in connection with sensitization to the hapten diphenylcyclopropenone (DPC). The receptors shown here come from a woman in her fifties or sixties with alopecia areata. Some clones in this sample may be carry-over from other donors' samples.

This clonotype was found a few times. The CDR3 DNA reads TGTGCCAGCAGCTTACCCCAGGGCGAGCAGTTCTTC. As protein: CASSLPQGEQFF. The V gene is TRBV11-2, the J gene TRBJ2-1; D perhaps matches TRBD1 (5 bases). Looked up from germline, CDR1 is SGHAT and CDR2 is FQNNGV. The germline V and J ends were trimmed by 2 bases and 10 bases, with 9 bases remaining between them. This CDR3 comprises 12 residues.

J is TRBJ1-2 and V is TRBV4-1; D might be TRBD1 (5 bases). This CDR3 spans 15 amino acids. Trimming took off 0 bases at V and 4 bases at J, with 12 bases between the two ends. The V gene's germline CDR1 is MGHRA and CDR2 YSYEKL. The CDR3 coding sequence is TGCGCCAGCAGCCAAGAGGGGGATAAGGGCTATGGCTACACCTTC. This sequence encodes CASSQEGDKGYGYTF.

The J gene is TRBJ2-1, the V gene TRBV5-4, with 7 positions matching TRBD2. Germline V gene lookup returns CDR1 SGHNT and CDR2 YYREEE (reference sequence). The CDR3 sequence is 14 residues long. J lost 9 bases, V lost 5 bases, and 11 bases had no gene match. The CDR3 sequence is CASRPMAGVLEQFF. The CDR3 nucleotides read TGTGCCAGCAGACCTATGGCGGGAGTTCTTGAGCAGTTCTTC.

This clonotype showed up just a few times. This sequence joins TRBV30 and TRBJ1-1, with unresolved D. Trimming cost V 0 bases and J 5 bases, with 13 bases left between them. The V gene's germline CDR1 is GTSNPN and CDR2 SVGIG (reference sequence). CDR3 length: 14 amino acids. The CDR3 protein is CAWSVAQTKTEAFF. The CDR3 bases are TGTGCCTGGAGTGTAGCCCAGACGAAAACTGAAGCTTTCTTT.

This clonotype was seen many times. This rearrangement joins TRBV29-1 to TRBJ2-7, with 8 bases matching TRBD1. The ends lost 1 base at V and 5 bases at J; junction bases unmatched: 10. The CDR3 runs to 15 residues. The germline CDR1 and CDR2 sequences are SQVTM and ANQGSEA. DNA of the CDR3: TGCAGCGTTGAAGGTGATGGACAGGGAGTTGACGAGCAGTACTTC. Amino acids: CSVEGDGQGVDEQYF.

The rearrangement links TRBV6-6 to TRBJ2-1; 11 positions match TRBD1. V shed 6 bases, J shed 2 bases, and the junction held 3 bases outside the gene matches. The CDR3 contains 15 residues. Germline V CDR1 and CDR2: MNHNY, SVGAGI (reference sequence). The CDR3 loop reads CASSRDRGAYNEQFF. CDR3 DNA sequence: TGTGCCAGCAGCAGGGACAGGGGGGCCTACAATGAGCAGTTCTTC.

This clonotype was counted between two and nine times. This chain uses TRBV28 with TRBJ1-2; possible D gene TRBD1, 5 bases. CDR1 MDHEN and CDR2 SYDVKM come from the germline V gene. The V end lost 2 bases, the J end lost 3 bases, and 10 bases lay between the germline ends. This CDR3 has 14 residues. Written as DNA, the CDR3 is TGTGCCAGCAGTTTAATCGGCAGGGACTATGGCTACACCTTC. It yields the protein CASSLIGRDYGYTF.

In this sample, this clonotype turned up a few times. This sequence joins TRBV6-2 or TRBV6-3 and TRBJ2-7; TRBD2 matches 12 bases. V shed 6 bases and J 0 bases; nucleotides not matched to a gene: 9. The CDR3 runs 17 residues. CDR1 and CDR2 from the germline V gene are MNHEY and SVGEGT. The CDR3 region has the DNA TGTGCCAGCAGCACCGGGACTAGCGGGTTGAGCTCCTACGAGCAGTACTTC. Its protein product is CASSTGTSGLSSYEQYF.

The gene calls are TRBV28 and TRBJ1-6; maybe TRBD1 (6 bases). The CDR3 runs to 15 residues. V was shortened by 7 bases and J by 7 bases, with 17 bases between the two germline ends. The V gene's germline CDR1 is MDHEN and CDR2 SYDVKM. CDR3 coding DNA: TGTGCCAGCATCACACAGGGTCCGCGGAATTCACCCCTCCACTTT. It translates to CASITQGPRNSPLHF.